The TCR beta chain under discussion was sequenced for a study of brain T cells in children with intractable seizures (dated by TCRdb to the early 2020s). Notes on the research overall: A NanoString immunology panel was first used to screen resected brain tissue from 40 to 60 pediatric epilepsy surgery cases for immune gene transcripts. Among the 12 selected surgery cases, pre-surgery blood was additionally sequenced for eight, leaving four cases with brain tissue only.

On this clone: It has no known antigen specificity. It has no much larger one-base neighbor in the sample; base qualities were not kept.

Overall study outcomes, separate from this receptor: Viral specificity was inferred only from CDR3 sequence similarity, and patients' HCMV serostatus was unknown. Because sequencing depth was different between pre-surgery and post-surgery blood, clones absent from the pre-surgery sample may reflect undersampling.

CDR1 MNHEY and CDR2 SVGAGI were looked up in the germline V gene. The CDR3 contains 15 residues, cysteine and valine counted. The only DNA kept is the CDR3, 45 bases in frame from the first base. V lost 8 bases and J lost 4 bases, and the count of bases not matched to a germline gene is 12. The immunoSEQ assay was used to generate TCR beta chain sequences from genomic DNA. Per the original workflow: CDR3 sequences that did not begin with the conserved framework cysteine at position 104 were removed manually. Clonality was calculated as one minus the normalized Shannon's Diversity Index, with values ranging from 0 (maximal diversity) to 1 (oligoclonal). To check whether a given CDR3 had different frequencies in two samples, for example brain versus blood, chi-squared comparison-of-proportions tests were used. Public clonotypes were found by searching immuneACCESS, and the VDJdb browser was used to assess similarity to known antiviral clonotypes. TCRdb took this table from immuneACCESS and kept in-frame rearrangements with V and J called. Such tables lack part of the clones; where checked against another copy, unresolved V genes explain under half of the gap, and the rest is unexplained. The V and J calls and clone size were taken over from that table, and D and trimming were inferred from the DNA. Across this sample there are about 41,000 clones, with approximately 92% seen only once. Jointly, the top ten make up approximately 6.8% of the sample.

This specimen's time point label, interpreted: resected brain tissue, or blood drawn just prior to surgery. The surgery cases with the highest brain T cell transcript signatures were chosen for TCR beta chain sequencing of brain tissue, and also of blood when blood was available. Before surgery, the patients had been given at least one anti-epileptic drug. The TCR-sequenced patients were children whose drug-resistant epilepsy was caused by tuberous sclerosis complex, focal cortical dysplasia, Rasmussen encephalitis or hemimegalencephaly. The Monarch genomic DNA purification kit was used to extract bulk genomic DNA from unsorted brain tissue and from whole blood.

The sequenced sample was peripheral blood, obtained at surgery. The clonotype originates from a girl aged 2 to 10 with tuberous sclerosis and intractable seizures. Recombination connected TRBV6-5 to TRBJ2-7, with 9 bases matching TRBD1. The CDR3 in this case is CASPHRDREGYEQYV. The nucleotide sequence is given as TGTGCCAGCCCTCACCGGGACAGGGAGGGGTACGAGCAGTACGTC.